This TCR beta chain was documented in a study of control samples from healthy donors and cancer patients. Data came from immunoSEQ multiplex PCR; TCRdb stores just in-frame clones and leaves some out. This table has about 170,000 clones, approximately 94% appearing once. The CDR3 is 13 residues long. Per germline, CDR1 SGHRS and CDR2 YFSETQ. Trimming cost V 0 bases and J 5 bases, with 8 bases left between them. The sequence derives from a woman aged 18 to 35 in good health. Sample: blood. V usage is TRBV5-1 and J usage is TRBJ1-2; D unresolved. The CDR3 bases are TGCGCCAGCAGCTTGGAGACACCTTATGGCTACACCTTC. Protein: CASSLETPYGYTF.